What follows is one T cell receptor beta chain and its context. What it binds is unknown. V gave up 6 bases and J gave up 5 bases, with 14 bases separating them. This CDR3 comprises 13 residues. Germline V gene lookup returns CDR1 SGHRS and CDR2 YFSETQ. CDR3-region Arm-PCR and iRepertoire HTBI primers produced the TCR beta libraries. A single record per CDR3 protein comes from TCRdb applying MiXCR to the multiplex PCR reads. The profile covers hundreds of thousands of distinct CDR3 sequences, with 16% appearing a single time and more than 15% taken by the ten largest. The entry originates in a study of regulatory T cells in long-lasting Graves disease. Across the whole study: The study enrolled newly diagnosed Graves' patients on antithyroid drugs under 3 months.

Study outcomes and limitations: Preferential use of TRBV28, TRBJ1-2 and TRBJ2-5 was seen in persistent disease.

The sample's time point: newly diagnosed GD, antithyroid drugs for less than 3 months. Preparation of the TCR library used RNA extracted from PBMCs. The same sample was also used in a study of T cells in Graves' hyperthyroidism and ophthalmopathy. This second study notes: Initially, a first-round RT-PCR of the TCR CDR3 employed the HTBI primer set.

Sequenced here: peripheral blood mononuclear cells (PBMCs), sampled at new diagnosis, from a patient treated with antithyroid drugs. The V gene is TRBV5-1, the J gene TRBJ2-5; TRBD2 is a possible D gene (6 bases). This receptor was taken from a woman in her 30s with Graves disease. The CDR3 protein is CASKEGSLETQYF. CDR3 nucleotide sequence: TGCGCCAGCAAGGAGGGGTCCCTGGAGACCCAGTACTTC.